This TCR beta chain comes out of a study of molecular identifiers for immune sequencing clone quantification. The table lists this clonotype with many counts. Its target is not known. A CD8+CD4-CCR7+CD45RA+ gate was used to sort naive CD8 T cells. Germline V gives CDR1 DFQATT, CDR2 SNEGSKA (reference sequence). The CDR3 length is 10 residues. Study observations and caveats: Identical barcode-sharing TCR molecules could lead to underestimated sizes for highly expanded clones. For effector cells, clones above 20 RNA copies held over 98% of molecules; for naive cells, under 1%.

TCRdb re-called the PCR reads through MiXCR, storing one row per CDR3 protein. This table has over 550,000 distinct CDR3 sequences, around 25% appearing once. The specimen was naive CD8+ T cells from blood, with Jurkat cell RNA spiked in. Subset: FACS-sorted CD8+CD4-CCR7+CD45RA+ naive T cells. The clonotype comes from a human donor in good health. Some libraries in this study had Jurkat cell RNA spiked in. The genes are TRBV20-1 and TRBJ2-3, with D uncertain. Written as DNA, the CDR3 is TGCAGCGTTATTACAGATACGCAGTATTTT. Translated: CSVITDTQYF.